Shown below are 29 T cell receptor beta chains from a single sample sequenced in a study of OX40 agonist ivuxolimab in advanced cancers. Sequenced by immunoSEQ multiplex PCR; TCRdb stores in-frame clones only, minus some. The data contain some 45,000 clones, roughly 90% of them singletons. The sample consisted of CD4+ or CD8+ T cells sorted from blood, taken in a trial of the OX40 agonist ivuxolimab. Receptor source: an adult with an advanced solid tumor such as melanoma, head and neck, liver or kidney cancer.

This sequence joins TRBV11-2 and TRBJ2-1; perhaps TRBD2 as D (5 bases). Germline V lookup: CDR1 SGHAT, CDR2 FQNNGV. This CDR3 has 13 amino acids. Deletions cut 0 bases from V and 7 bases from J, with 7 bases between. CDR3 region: CASSLDPGNEQFF. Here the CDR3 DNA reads TGTGCCAGCAGCTTAGATCCGGGAAATGAGCAGTTCTTC.

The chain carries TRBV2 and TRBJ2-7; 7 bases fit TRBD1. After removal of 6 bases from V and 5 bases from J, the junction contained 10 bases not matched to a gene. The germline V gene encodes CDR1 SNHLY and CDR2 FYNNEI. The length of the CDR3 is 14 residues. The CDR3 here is CASRAGQAWDEQYF. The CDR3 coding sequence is TGTGCCAGCAGGGCAGGACAGGCTTGGGACGAGCAGTACTTC.

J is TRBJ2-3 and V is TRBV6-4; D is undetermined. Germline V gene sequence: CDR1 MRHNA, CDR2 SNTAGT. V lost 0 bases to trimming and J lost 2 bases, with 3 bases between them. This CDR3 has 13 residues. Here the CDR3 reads CASSDSNTDTQYF. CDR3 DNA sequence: TGTGCCAGCAGTGACTCGAACACAGATACGCAGTATTTT.

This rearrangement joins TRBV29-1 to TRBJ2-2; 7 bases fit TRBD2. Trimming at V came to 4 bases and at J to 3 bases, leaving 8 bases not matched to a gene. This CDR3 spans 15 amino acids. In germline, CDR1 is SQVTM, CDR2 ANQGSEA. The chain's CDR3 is CSVVLAGVDTGELFF. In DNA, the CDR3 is TGCAGCGTTGTTTTGGCGGGAGTGGACACCGGGGAGCTGTTTTTT.

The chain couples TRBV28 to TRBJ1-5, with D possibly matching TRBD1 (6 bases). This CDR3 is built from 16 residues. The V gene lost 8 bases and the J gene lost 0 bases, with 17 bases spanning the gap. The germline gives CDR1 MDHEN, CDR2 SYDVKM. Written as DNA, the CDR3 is TGTGCCAGCGGTGGGACAAGAATTTATAGCAATCAGCCCCAGCATTTT. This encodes CASGGTRIYSNQPQHF.

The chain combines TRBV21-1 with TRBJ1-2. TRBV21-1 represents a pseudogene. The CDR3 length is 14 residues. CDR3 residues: CASTNLGAPYGYTF. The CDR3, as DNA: TGTGCCAGCACCAACCTAGGCGCTCCCTATGGCTACACCTTC.

For the CDR3, the DNA is TGTGCCAGCAGTTGGACTAGCGCCTCCTACGAGCAGTACTTC. Translating it yields CASSWTSASYEQYF. The chain links TRBV27 to TRBJ2-7; TRBD2 aligns across 9 bases. From germline, CDR1 is MNHEY and CDR2 SMNVEV (reference sequence). Germline trimming cut 4 bases from V and 0 bases from J; bases unmatched to any gene: 1. The CDR3 sequence is 14 residues long.

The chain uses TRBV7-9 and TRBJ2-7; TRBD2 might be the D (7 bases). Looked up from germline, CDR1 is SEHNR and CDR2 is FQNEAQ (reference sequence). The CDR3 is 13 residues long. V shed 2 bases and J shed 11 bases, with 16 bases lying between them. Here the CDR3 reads CASSLREGVAEYF. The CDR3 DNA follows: TGTGCCAGCAGCTTAAGGGAGGGGGTCGCGGAGTACTTC.

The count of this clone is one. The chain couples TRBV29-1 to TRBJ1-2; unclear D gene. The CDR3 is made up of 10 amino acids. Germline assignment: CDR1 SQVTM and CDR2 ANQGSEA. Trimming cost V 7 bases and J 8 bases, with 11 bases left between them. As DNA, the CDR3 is TGCAGCGCCAAGGTCGGAGGCTACACCTTC. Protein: CSAKVGGYTF.

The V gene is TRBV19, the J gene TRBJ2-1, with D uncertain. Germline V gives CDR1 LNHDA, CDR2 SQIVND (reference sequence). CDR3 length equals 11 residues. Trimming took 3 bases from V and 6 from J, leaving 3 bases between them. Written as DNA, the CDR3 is TGTGCCAGTAGTATTGTCAATGAGCAGTTCTTC. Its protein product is CASSIVNEQFF.

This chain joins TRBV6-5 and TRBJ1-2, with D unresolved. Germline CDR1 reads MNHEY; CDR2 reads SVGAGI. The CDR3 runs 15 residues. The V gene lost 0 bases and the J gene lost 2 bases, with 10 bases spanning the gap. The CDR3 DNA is TGTGCCAGCAGTTACTCGAAGCACCAAAACTATGGCTACACCTTC. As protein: CASSYSKHQNYGYTF.

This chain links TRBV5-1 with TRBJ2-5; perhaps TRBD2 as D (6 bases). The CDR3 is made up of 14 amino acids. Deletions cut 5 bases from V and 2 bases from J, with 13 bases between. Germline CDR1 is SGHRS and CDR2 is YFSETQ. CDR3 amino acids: CASSPRDWQETQYF. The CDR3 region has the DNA TGCGCCAGCAGTCCCCGGGACTGGCAAGAGACCCAGTACTTC.

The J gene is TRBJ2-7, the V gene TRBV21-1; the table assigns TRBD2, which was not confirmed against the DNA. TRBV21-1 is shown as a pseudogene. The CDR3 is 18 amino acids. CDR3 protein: CASSNSHRGREGSYEQYF. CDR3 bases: TGTGCCAGCAGCAATTCCCACAGGGGCCGGGAGGGGTCCTACGAGCAGTACTTC.

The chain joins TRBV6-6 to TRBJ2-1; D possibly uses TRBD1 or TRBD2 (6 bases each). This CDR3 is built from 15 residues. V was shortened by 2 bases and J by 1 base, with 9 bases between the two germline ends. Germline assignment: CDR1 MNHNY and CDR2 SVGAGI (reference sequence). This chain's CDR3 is CASSYGGPSYNEQFF. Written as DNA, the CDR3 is TGTGCCAGCAGTTACGGGGGGCCTTCCTACAATGAGCAGTTCTTC.

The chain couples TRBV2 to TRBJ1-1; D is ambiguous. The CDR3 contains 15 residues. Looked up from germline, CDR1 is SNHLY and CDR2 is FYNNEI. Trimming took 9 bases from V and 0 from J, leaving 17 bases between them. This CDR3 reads CARSTPRPMNTEAFF. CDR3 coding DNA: TGTGCCAGAAGTACTCCCAGACCCATGAACACTGAAGCTTTCTTT.

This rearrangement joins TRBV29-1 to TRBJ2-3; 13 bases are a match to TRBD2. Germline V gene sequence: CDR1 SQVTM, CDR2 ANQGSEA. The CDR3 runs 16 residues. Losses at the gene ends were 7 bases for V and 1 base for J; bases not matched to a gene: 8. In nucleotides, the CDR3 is TGCAGCGCGTCCGGACTAGCGGGAGAGGGCACAGATACGCAGTATTTT. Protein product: CSASGLAGEGTDTQYF.

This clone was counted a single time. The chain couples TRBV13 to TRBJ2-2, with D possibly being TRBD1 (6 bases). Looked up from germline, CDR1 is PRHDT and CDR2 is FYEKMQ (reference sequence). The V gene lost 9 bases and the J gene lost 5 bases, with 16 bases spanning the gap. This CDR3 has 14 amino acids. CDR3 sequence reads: CASRQDPGTGELFF. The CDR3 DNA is TGTGCCAGTAGACAGGACCCGGGGACCGGGGAGCTGTTTTTT.

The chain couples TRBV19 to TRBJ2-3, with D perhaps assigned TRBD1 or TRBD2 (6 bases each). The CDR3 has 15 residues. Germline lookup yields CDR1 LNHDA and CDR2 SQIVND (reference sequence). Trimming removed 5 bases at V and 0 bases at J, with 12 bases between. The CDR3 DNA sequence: TGTGCCAGTAGTCCCGGAGGGGGTAGCACAGATACGCAGTATTTT. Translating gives CASSPGGGSTDTQYF.

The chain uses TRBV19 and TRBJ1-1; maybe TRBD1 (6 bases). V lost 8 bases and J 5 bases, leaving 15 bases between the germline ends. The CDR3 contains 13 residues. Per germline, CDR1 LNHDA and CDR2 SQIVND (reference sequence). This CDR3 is CASSQGVWTEAFF. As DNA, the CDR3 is TGTGCCAGTTCACAGGGCGTTTGGACTGAAGCTTTCTTT.

The CDR3 loop is CADRRSNQPQHF. The CDR3 nucleotides are TGTGCCGACCGCCGTAGCAATCAGCCCCAGCATTTT. The chain carries TRBV7-6 and TRBJ1-5; no clear D. The germline gives CDR1 SGHVS, CDR2 FNYEAQ. V was cut by 11 bases and J by 0 bases, with 8 bases left in between. CDR3 length equals 12 residues.

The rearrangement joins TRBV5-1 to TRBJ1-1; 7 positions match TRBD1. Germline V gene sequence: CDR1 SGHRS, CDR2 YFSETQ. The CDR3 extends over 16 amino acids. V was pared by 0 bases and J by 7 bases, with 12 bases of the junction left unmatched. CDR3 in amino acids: CASSLDRGLSIGEAFF. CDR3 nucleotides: TGCGCCAGCAGCTTGGACAGGGGATTGAGTATCGGTGAAGCTTTCTTT.

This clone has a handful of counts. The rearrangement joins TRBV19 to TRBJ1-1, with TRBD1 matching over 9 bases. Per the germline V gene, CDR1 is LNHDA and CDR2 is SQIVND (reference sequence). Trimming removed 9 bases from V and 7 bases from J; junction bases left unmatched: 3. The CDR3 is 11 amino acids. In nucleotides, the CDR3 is TGTGCCAGCGGACAGGGGCTTGAAGCTTTCTTT. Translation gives CASGQGLEAFF.

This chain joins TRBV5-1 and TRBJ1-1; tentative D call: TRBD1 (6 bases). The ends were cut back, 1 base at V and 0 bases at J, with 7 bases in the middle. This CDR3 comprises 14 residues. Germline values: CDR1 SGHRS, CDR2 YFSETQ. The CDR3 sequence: CASSLTGMNTEAFF. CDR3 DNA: TGCGCCAGCAGCTTGACAGGGATGAACACTGAAGCTTTCTTT.

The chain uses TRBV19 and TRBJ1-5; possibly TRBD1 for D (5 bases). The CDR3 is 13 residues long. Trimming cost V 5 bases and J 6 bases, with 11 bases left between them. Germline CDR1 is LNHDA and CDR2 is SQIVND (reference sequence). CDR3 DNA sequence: TGTGCCAGTAGTTGGGGGAACGGTCAGCCCCAGCATTTT. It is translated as CASSWGNGQPQHF.

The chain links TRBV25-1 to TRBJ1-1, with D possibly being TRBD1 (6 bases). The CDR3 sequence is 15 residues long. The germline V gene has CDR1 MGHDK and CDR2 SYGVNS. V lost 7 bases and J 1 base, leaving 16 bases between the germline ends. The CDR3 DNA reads TGTGCCAGCATAGTGAGCAGGGGAAGGAACACTGAAGCTTTCTTT. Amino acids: CASIVSRGRNTEAFF.

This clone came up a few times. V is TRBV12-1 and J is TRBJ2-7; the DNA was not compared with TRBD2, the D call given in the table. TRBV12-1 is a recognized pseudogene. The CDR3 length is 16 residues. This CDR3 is CASSLRFREGPDEQYF. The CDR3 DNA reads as TGTGCCAGCAGCTTGAGGTTCCGGGAGGGCCCCGACGAGCAGTACTTC.

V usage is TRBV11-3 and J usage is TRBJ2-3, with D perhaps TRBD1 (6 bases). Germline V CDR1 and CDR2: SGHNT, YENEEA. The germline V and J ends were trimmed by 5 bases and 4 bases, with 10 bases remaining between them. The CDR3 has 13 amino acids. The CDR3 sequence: CASSLSGADTQYF. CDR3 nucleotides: TGTGCCAGCAGCCTCTCAGGGGCAGATACGCAGTATTTT.

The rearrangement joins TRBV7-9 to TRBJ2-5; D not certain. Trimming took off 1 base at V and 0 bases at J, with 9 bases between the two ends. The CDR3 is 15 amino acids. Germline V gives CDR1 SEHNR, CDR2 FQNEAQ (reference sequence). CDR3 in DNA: TGTGCCAGCAGCTTAGTTGTGGGGAACCAAGAGACCCAGTACTTC. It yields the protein CASSLVVGNQETQYF.

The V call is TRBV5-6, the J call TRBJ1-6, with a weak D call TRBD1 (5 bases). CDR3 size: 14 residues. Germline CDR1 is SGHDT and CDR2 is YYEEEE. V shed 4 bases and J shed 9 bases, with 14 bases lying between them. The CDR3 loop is CASSPGVRGSPLHF. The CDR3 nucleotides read TGTGCCAGCAGCCCCGGGGTGAGGGGTTCACCCCTCCACTTT. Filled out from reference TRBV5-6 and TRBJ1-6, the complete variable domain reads DAGVTQSPTHLIKTRGQQVTLRCSPKSGHDTVSWYQQALGQGPQFIFQYYEEEERQRGNFPDRFSGHQFPNYSSELNVNALLLGDSALYLCASSPGVRGSPLHFGNGTRLTVT.